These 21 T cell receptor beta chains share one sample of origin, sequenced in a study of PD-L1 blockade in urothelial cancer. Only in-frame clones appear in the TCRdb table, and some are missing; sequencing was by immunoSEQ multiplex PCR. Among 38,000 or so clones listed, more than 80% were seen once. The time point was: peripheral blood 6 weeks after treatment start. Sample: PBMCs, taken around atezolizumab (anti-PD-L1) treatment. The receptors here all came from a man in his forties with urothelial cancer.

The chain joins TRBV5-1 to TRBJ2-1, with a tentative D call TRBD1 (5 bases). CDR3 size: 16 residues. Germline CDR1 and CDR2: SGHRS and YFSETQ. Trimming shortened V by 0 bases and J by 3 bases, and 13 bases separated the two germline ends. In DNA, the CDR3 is TGCGCCAGCAGCTTGGGGGGCGTGGAGTTCTACAATGAGCAGTTCTTC. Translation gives CASSLGGVEFYNEQFF.

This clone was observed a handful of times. The CDR3: CASRGTGTSYEQYF. CDR3 bases: TGTGCCAGCAGGGGGACAGGAACCTCCTACGAGCAGTACTTC. The V and J genes are TRBV28 and TRBJ2-7, with 8 bases identical to TRBD1. The CDR3 totals 14 residues. Losses at the gene ends were 6 bases for V and 0 bases for J; bases not matched to a gene: 4. Germline loops: CDR1 MDHEN, CDR2 SYDVKM.

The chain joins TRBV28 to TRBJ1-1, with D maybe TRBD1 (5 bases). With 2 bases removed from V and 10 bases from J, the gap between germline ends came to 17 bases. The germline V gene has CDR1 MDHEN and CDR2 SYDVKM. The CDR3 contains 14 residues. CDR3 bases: TGTGCCAGCAGTTTAAATGGGGTGCCGGGGGTAGCTTTCTTT. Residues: CASSLNGVPGVAFF.

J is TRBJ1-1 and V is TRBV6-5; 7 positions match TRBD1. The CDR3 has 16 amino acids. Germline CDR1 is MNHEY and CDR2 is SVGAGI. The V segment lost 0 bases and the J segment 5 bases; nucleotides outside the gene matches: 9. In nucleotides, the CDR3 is TGTGCCAGCAGTTACTCGATTACAGGGGTTGGGACTGAAGCTTTCTTT. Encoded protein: CASSYSITGVGTEAFF.

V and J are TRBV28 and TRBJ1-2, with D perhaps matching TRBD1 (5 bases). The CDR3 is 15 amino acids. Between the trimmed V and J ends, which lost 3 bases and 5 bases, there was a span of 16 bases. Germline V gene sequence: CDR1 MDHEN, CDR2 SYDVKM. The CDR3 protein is CASSLGGAEDYGYTF. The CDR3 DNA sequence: TGTGCCAGCAGTTTGGGAGGGGCGGAAGATTATGGCTACACCTTC.

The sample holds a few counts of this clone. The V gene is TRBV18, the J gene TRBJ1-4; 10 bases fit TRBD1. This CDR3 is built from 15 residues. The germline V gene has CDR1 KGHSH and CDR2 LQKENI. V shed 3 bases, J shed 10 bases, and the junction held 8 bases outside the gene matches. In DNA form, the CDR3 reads TGTGCCAGCTCACCCGCAGCGGGACAGGGGTCAAAACTGTTTTTT. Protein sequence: CASSPAAGQGSKLFF.

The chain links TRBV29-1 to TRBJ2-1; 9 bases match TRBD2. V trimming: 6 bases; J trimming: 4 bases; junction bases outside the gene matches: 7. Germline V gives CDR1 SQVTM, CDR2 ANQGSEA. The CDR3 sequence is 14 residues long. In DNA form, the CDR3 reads TGCAGCGTAAAGGGTACTAGCGGGTACAATGAGCAGTTCTTC. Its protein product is CSVKGTSGYNEQFF.

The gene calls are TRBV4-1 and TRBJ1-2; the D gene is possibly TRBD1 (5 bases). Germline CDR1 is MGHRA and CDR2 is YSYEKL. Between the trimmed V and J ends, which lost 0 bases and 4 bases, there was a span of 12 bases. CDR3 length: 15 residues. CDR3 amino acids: CASSQDDRLTYGYTF. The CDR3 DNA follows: TGCGCCAGCAGCCAAGACGACAGATTGACCTATGGCTACACCTTC.

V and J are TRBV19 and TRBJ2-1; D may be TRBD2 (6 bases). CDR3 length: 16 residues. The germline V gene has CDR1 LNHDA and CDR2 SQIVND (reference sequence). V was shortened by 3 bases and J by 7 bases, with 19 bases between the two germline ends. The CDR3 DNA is TGTGCCAGTAGTATTCCTACGGGAGCGGTAGGGAATGAGCAGTTCTTC. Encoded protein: CASSIPTGAVGNEQFF.

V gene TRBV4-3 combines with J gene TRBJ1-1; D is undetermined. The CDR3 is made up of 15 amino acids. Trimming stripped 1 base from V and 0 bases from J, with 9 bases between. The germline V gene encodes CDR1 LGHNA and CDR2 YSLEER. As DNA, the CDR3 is TGCGCCAGCAGCCAAGCGGCGGAGGTGAACACTGAAGCTTTCTTT. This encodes CASSQAAEVNTEAFF.

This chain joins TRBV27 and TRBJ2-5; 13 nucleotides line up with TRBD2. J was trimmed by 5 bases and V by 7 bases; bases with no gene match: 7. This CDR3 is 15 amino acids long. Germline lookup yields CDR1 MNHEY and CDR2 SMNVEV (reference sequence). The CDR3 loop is CASTRTSGSIETQYF. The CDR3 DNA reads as TGTGCCAGCACCAGGACTAGCGGGAGTATTGAGACCCAGTACTTC.

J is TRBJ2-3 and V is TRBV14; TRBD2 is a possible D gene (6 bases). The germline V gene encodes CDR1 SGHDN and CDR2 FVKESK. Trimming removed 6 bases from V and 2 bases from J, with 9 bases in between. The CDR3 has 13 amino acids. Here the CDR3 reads CASSRELTDTQYF. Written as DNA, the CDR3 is TGTGCCAGCAGTCGGGAGCTCACAGATACGCAGTATTTT.

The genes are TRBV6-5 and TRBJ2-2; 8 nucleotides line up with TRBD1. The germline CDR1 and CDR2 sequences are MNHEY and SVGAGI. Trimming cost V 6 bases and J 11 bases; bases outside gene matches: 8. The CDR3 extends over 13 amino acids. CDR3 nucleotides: TGTGCCAGCAGAAACAGGGCAGGGGGCGAGCTGTTTTTT. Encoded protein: CASRNRAGGELFF.

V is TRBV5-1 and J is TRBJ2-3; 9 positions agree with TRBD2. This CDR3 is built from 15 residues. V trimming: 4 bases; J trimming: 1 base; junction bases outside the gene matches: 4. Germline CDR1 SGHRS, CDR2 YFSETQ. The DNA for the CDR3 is TGCGCCAGCAGCCCCTCTAGCGGGGGCACAGATACGCAGTATTTT. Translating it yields CASSPSSGGTDTQYF. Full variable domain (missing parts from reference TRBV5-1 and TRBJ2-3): KAGVTQTPRYLIKTRGQQVTLSCSPISGHRSVSWYQQTPGQGLQFLFEYFSETQRNKGNFPGRFSGRQFSNSRSEMNVSTLELGDSALYLCASSPSSGGTDTQYFGPGTRLTVL.

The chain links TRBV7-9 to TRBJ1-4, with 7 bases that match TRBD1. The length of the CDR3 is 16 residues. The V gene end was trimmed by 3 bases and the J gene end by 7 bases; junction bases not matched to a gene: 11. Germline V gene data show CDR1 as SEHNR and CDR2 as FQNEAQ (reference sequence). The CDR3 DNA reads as TGTGCCAGCAGCTTGAAGCGCGGGACAGATCTTGAAAAACTGTTTTTT. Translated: CASSLKRGTDLEKLFF.

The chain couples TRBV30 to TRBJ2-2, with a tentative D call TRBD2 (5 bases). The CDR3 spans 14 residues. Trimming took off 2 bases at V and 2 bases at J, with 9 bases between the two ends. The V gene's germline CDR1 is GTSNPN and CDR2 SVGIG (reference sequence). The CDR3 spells CAWSLGVNTGELFF. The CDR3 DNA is TGTGCCTGGAGTCTCGGGGTCAACACCGGGGAGCTGTTTTTT.

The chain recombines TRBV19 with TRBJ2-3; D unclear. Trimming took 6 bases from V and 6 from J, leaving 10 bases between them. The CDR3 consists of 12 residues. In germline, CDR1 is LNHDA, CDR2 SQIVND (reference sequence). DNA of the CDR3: TGTGCCAGTAGCCCTAAGTCGGATACGCAGTATTTT. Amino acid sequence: CASSPKSDTQYF. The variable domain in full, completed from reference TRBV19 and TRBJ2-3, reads DGGITQSPKYLFRKEGQNVTLSCEQNLNHDAMYWYRQDPGQGLRLIYYSQIVNDFQKGDIAEGYSVSREKKESFPLTVTSAQKNPTAFYLCASSPKSDTQYFGPGTRLTVL.

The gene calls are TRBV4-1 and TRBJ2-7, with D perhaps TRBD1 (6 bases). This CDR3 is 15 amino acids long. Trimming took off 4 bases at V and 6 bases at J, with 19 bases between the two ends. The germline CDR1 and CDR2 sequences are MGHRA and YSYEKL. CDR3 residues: CASSPGALRRGEQYF. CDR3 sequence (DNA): TGCGCCAGCAGCCCAGGGGCCCTCCGGAGAGGCGAGCAGTACTTC.

The CDR3 reads CASSPGLAPNTGELFF. The CDR3 DNA reads as TGCGCCAGCAGCCCAGGACTAGCCCCGAACACCGGGGAGCTGTTTTTT. The chain joins TRBV5-1 to TRBJ2-2, with 8 bases identical to TRBD2. V was clipped by 4 bases and J by 0 bases; unmatched bases: 5. This CDR3 contains 16 residues. In germline, CDR1 is SGHRS, CDR2 YFSETQ.

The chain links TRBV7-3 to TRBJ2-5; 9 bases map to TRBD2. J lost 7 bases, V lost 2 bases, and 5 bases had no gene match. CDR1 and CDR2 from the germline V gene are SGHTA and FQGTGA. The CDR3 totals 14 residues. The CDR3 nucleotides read TGTGCCAGCAGCTTAGCGGGAGGGGGAGGGACCCAGTACTTC. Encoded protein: CASSLAGGGGTQYF.

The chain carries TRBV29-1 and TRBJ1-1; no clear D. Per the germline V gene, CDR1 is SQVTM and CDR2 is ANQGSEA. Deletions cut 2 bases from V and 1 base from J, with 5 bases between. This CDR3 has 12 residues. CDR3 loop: CSVERQNTEAFF. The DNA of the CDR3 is TGCAGCGTTGAAAGACAGAACACTGAAGCTTTCTTT.